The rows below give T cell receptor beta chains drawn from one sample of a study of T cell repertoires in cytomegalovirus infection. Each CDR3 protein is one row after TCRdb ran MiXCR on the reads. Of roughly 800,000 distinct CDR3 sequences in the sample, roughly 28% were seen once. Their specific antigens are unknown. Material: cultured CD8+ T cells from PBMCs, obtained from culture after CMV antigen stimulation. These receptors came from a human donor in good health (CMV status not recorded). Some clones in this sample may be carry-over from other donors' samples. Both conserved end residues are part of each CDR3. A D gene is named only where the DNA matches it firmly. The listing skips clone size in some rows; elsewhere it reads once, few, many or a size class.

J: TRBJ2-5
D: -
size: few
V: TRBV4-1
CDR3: CASSHVGSETQYF
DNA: TGCGCCAGCAGCCACGTGGGATCAGAGACCCAGTACTTC

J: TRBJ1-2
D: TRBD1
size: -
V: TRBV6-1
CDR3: CATPVDRGYGYTF
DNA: TGTGCCACCCCGGTTGACAGGGGCTATGGCTACACCTTC

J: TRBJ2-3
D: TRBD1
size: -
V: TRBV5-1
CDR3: CASSFFGTGADTQYF
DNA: TGCGCCAGCAGCTTTTTCGGGACAGGGGCAGATACGCAGTATTTT

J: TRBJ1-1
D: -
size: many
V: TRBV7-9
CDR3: CASSSQGRQIGRNTEAFF
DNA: TGTGCCAGCAGCTCGCAGGGAAGACAGATCGGTAGGAACACTGAAGCTTTCTTT

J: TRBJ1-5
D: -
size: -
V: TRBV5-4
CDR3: CASSVRGREGTQPQHF
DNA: TGTGCCAGCAGCGTCCGGGGCCGGGAGGGGACTCAGCCCCAGCATTTT

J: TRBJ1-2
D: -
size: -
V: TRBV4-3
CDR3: CASSQGDAASGYTF
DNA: TGCGCCAGCAGCCAAGGCGACGCCGCGAGTGGCTACACCTTC

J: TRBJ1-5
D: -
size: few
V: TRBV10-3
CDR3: CAISESDTPPGQPQHF
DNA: TGTGCCATCAGTGAGTCAGATACACCGCCGGGTCAGCCCCAGCATTTT

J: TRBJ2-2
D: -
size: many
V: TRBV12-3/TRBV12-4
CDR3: CASTQGSTGELFF
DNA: TGTGCCAGCACCCAGGGTAGCACCGGGGAGCTGTTTTTT

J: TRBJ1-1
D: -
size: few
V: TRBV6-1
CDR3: CATTAGPSAEAFF
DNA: TGTGCCACCACCGCCGGTCCTTCGGCGGAAGCTTTCTTT

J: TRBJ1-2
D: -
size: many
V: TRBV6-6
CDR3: CASSSRQRYGYTF
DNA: TGTGCCAGCAGTTCCAGACAGAGATATGGCTACACCTTC

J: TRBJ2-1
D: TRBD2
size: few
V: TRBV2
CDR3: CASIPKLAGGSVDEQFF
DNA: TGTGCCAGCATTCCTAAGTTAGCGGGGGGTTCGGTCGATGAGCAGTTCTTC

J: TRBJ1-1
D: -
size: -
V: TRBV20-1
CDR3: CSARERWRDAAEAFF
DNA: TGCAGTGCTAGAGAACGATGGAGGGATGCGGCTGAAGCTTTCTTT

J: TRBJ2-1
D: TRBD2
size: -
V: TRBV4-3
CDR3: CASSQVTSGGAPQFF
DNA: TGCGCCAGCAGCCAAGTCACTAGCGGGGGGGCACCGCAGTTCTTC

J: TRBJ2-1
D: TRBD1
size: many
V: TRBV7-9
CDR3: CASSPSDRGPPLLF
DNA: TGTGCCAGCAGCCCCTCGGACAGGGGGCCTCCTTTGCTCTTC

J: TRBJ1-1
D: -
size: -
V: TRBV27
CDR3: CASSAVPKSSIEAFF
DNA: TGTGCCAGCAGTGCCGTTCCCAAATCCTCAATTGAAGCTTTCTTT

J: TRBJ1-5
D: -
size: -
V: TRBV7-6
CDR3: CASSLLPPGEVGQPQHF
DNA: TGTGCCAGCAGCTTATTACCGCCAGGGGAGGTCGGTCAGCCCCAGCATTTT

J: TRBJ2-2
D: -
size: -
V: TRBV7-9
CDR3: CASSTLPGEDTGELFF
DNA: TGTGCCAGCAGCACTCTCCCAGGGGAGGACACCGGGGAGCTGTTTTTT

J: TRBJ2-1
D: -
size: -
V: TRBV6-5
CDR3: CASGYHAEDEQFF
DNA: TGTGCCAGCGGTTACCATGCTGAAGATGAGCAGTTCTTC

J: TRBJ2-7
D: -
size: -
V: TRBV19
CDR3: CASSTGWGYEQYF
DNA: TGTGCCAGTAGTACGGGGTGGGGGTACGAGCAGTACTTC

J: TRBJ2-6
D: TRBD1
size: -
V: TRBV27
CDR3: CASSFQPGQGASGANVLTF
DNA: TGTGCCAGCAGTTTTCAGCCGGGACAGGGGGCCTCTGGGGCCAACGTCCTGACTTTC

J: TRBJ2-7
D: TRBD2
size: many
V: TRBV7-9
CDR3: CASSPTEVAGDRTYEQYF
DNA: TGTGCCAGCAGCCCCACCGAGGTAGCGGGGGACCGCACCTACGAGCAGTACTTC

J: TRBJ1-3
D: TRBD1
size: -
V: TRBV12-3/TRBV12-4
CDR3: CASSPTGGAGNTIYF
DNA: TGTGCCAGCAGTCCGACAGGGGGAGCTGGAAACACCATATATTTT

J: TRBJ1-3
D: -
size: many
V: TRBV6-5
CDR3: CASSYGNTIYF
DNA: TGTGCCAGCAGCTATGGGAACACCATATATTTT

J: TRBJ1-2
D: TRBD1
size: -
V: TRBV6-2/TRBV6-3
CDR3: CASTGQDDYGYTF
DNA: TGTGCCAGCACAGGACAGGACGACTATGGCTACACCTTC

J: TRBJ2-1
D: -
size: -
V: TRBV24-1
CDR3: CATSDPFNNEQFF
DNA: TGTGCCACCAGTGACCCATTCAACAATGAGCAGTTCTTC

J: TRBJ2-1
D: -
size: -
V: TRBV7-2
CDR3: CASSGAPTYNEQFF
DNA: TGTGCCAGCAGCGGAGCACCCACCTACAATGAGCAGTTCTTC

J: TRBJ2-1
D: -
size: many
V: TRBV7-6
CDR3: CASSLALGDRYNEQFF
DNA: TGTGCCAGCAGCTTAGCGCTGGGGGATCGGTACAATGAGCAGTTCTTC

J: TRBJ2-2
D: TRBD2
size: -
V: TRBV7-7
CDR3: CASSQEGLAGGPTGELFF
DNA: TGTGCTAGCAGCCAAGAGGGACTAGCGGGGGGGCCCACCGGGGAGCTGTTTTTT

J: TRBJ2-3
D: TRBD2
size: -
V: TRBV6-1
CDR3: CASSEGRAGRRDTQYF
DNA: TGTGCCAGCAGTGAAGGAAGAGCGGGGAGGAGGGATACGCAGTATTTT

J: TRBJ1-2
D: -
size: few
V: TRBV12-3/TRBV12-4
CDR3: CASTSGTVYGYTF
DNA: TGTGCCAGCACCTCAGGGACGGTCTATGGCTACACCTTC

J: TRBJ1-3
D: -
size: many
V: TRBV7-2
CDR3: CASSQNSISGNTIYF
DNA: TGTGCCAGCAGCCAAAACAGCATCTCTGGAAACACCATATATTTT

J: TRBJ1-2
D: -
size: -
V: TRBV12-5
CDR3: CASGLPRPDDAWTF
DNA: TGTGCTAGTGGTTTGCCCCGTCCGGACGATGCGTGGACCTTC

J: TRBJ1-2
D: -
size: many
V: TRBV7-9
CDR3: CASTTGYGYTF
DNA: TGTGCCAGCACAACAGGCTATGGCTACACCTTC

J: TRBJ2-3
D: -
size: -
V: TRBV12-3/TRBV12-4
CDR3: CASSLGRRTDTQYF
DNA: TGTGCCAGCAGTTTAGGACGGCGCACAGATACGCAGTATTTT

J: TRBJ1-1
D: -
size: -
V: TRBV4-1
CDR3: CASSQDPTNTEAFF
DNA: TGCGCCAGCAGCCAAGATCCCACGAACACTGAAGCTTTCTTT

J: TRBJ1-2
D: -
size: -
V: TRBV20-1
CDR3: CSASSPGLNYGYTF
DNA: TGCAGTGCTAGTTCTCCAGGACTTAACTATGGCTACACCTTC

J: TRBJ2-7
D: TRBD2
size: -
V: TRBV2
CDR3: CASSEATSGYYEQYF
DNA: TGTGCCAGCAGTGAAGCGACTAGCGGGTACTACGAGCAGTACTTC

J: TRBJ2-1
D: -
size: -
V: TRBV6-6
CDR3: CASSYWQGENEQFF
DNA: TGTGCCAGCAGTTACTGGCAGGGTGAGAATGAGCAGTTCTTC

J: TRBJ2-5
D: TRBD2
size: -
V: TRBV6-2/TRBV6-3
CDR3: CASRRGALYQETQYF
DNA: TGTGCCAGCAGGCGGGGGGCGCTGTACCAAGAGACCCAGTACTTC

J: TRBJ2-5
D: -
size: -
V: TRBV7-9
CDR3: CASSLVSHQETQYF
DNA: TGTGCCAGCAGCTTAGTCTCCCACCAAGAGACCCAGTACTTC

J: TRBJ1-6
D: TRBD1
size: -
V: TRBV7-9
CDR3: CASSPTDREGNSPLHF
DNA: TGTGCCAGCAGCCCAACAGACAGGGAGGGAAATTCACCCCTCCACTTT

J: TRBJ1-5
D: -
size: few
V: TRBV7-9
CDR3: CASSPGGAGPQHF
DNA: TGTGCCAGCAGCCCGGGGGGGGCCGGGCCCCAGCATTTT

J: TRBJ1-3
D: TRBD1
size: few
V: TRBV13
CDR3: CASSLGQGAGNTIYF
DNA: TGTGCCAGCAGCTTGGGACAGGGGGCTGGAAACACCATATATTTT

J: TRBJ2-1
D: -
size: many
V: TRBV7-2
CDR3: CASSLRGPPYNEQFF
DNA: TGTGCCAGCAGCTTACGGGGACCACCCTACAATGAGCAGTTCTTC

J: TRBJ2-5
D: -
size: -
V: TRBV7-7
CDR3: CASGSGGSGTQYF
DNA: TGTGCTAGCGGTAGCGGAGGATCGGGGACCCAGTACTTC

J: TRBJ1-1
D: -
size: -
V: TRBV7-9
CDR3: CASSFQTTEAFF
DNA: TGTGCCAGCAGCTTCCAGACCACTGAAGCTTTCTTT

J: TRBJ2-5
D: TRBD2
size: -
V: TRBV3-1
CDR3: CASSRVELAGGRETQYF
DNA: TGTGCCAGCAGCCGCGTAGAATTAGCGGGGGGCAGAGAGACCCAGTACTTC

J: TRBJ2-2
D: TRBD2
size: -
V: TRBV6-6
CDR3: CASSYVGRGVTGELFF
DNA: TGTGCCAGCAGTTACGTTGGGCGGGGGGTGACCGGGGAGCTGTTTTTT

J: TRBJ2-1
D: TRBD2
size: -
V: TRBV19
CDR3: CASSRRLAGGPYISYNEQFF
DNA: TGTGCCAGTAGCCGACGACTAGCGGGGGGACCTTATATCTCCTACAATGAGCAGTTCTTC

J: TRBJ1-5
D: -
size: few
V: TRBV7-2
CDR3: CASSLNRNRYSNQPQHF
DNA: TGTGCCAGCAGCTTAAACAGGAATAGATATAGCAATCAGCCCCAGCATTTT

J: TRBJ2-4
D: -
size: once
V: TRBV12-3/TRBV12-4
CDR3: CASRGGAENIQYF
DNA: TGTGCCAGCAGGGGCGGGGCAGAAAACATTCAGTACTTC